Listed below are T cell receptor beta chains from one sample, sequenced in a study of blood T cell repertoires in COVID-19. Method: immunoSEQ multiplex PCR; TCRdb's copy keeps in-frame clones and lacks some. The table includes some 400,000 clones, around 90% detected once. The sequenced material came from peripheral blood. The receptors stem from a human donor in a cohort sampled during active COVID-19. CDR3s leave out the opening cysteine and the closing phenylalanine or tryptophan. Fields, in order: V gene, J gene, CDR3 protein.

V: TRBV10-2; J: TRBJ1-1; CDR3: ASSATRQENTEAF
V: TRBV7-9; J: TRBJ1-6; CDR3: ASSFGQGSSPLH
V: TRBV5-6; J: TRBJ1-4; CDR3: ASSLGGLNEKLF
V: TRBV5-1; J: TRBJ2-2; CDR3: ASSFYGQGNTGELF
V: TRBV6-2/TRBV6-3; J: TRBJ2-3; CDR3: ASSYSLAGGRTDTQY
V: TRBV2; J: TRBJ1-2; CDR3: ASRGAGTGGPYYYGYT
V: TRBV12-3/TRBV12-4; J: TRBJ1-2; CDR3: ASSLVGGSGYT
V: TRBV4-1; J: TRBJ2-4; CDR3: ASSPGTSGRAGTKNIQY
V: TRBV5-8; J: TRBJ2-2; CDR3: ASSLDRDSNTGELF
V: TRBV3-1/TRBV3-2; J: TRBJ2-3; CDR3: ASSLSGELGGDTQY
V: TRBV5-1; J: TRBJ2-7; CDR3: ASSSTYEQY
V: TRBV6-5; J: TRBJ1-1; CDR3: ASRPHRQGDPEAF
V: TRBV5-1; J: TRBJ2-3; CDR3: ASRGVDTQY
V: TRBV27; J: TRBJ1-1; CDR3: ASSREVMAGGDTEAF
V: TRBV13; J: TRBJ1-2; CDR3: ASSPIRQGSYGYT
V: TRBV6-1; J: TRBJ1-2; CDR3: ASSETRGSYGYT
V: TRBV28; J: TRBJ1-2; CDR3: ASSVGQSSYGYT
V: TRBV5-1; J: TRBJ1-2; CDR3: ASSFADSNYGYT
V: TRBV9; J: TRBJ2-5; CDR3: ASSPGTGLQETQY
V: TRBV11-2; J: TRBJ2-7; CDR3: ASSWGLYSYEQY
V: TRBV11-1; J: TRBJ2-5; CDR3: ASTISGSRETQY
V: TRBV6-5; J: TRBJ1-3; CDR3: ASRAGGSSGNTIY
V: TRBV5-4; J: TRBJ2-7; CDR3: ASSPGLAYEQY
V: TRBV7-3; J: TRBJ2-1; CDR3: ASSPTGEQYNEQF
V: TRBV5-4; J: TRBJ2-5; CDR3: ASSLRGQETQY
V: TRBV24-1; J: TRBJ2-2; CDR3: ATSGRRPNTGELF
V: TRBV30; J: TRBJ2-5; CDR3: AWSGETQGTQY
V: TRBV5-6; J: TRBJ2-5; CDR3: ASSLFRWFQETQY
V: TRBV19; J: TRBJ2-5; CDR3: ASSRDRQETQY
V: TRBV11-3; J: TRBJ1-1; CDR3: ASSLYGNTEAF
V: TRBV10-3; J: TRBJ1-1; CDR3: AISDSRTGVNTEAF
V: TRBV19; J: TRBJ2-1; CDR3: ASSPGLAGRFPTVVEQF
V: TRBV4-2; J: TRBJ2-5; CDR3: ASSQELAETQY
V: TRBV11-2; J: TRBJ1-1; CDR3: ASSAQVSTEAF
V: TRBV28; J: TRBJ2-5; CDR3: ASSPAGVGQETQY
V: TRBV4-2; J: TRBJ2-5; CDR3: ASSHKRGDFQY
V: TRBV19; J: TRBJ1-2; CDR3: ASSIQGDYGYT
V: TRBV4-1; J: TRBJ2-1; CDR3: ASSLRDRSSYNEQF
V: TRBV23-1; J: TRBJ2-3; CDR3: ASSQPQTSDNTDTQY
V: TRBV28; J: TRBJ1-2; CDR3: ASNPGGIVQNYGYT
V: TRBV5-1; J: TRBJ2-7; CDR3: ASSSATGNYEQY
V: TRBV7-2; J: TRBJ2-5; CDR3: ASSLGEGWETQY
V: TRBV9; J: TRBJ2-7; CDR3: ASSPRGGRGNPEQY
V: TRBV7-8; J: TRBJ1-5; CDR3: ASSLQGIYSNQPQH
V: TRBV19; J: TRBJ1-3; CDR3: ASSPLGGNTIY
V: TRBV18; J: TRBJ1-1; CDR3: ASSKNGPGGLNTEAF
V: TRBV7-8; J: TRBJ2-7; CDR3: ASSFGTLEGSSYEQY
V: TRBV6-1; J: TRBJ1-3; CDR3: ASSVEVHLSGNTIY
V: TRBV19; J: TRBJ1-1; CDR3: ASSPGDTEAF